This T cell receptor beta chain was recorded in a study of T cell responses to AZD1222 COVID-19 vaccine (dated by TCRdb to about 2021). Turning to the overall study: TCR sequencing was performed for roughly 240 trial participants, of whom around 200 were given two doses of AZD1222 and approximately 26 were given two doses of MenACWY control vaccine. Enrollment into the trials was organized by age into subgroups of 18-55, 56-69 and 70-plus years, and those subgroups contained about 160, 30 and 59 TCR-sequenced participants, respectively.

Findings and caveats that apply to the study as a whole: Vaccine-associated CD4 TCRs spanned the whole spike protein, with dominant responses in regions 160-218 and 743-854. Because no samples from the day 14 peak response were available, repertoires could be characterized only after the peak T cell response. Conclusions about previously exposed vaccinees are limited because only six or seven AZD1222 recipients were SARS-CoV-2 seropositive at baseline. In the small 56-69-year group, the increase in depth fell short of significance, most likely because of low power. Nearly half of unique spike-specific TCRs reportedly recognized epitopes outside regions mutated in the B.1.351 and B.1.1.7 variants. Participants were mostly white British and included more females than males, and it was suggested by the authors that clonal diversity may have been underestimated. After two AZD1222 doses, both the breadth and the depth of spike-specific TCRs were significantly higher than at day 0 and than in MenACWY recipients.

Reading from cysteine to phenylalanine, the CDR3 counts 15 amino acids. Only CDR3 DNA remains: 45 bases, in frame from the first base. Deletion took 4 bases off V and 3 bases off J, with a span of 13 bases between the germline ends. Via the germline V gene, CDR1 is MNHEY and CDR2 SVGEGT. Of note for this clone: The antigen it binds to is not known.

Per the publication, the time point label means: baseline before first vaccination. Vaccinee samples came from UK trials COV001 and COV002, including a single-blind randomized controlled phase 2/3 trial of AZD1222 (ChAdOx1 nCoV-19) in healthy adults. Trial participant PBMC samples were collected at day 0 and day 28 after the second dose for TCRbeta chain sequencing. The CDR3 regions of human TCRbeta chains were analyzed by immunosequencing. Concerning the study's data processing: Repertoire TCRs were matched against a reference library of SARS-CoV-2-specific TCRs generated with the MIRA antigen-specificity platform. Breadth was defined as the fraction of unique TCRs that were SARS-CoV-2-associated. Depth was defined as the fraction of total T cells that were SARS-CoV-2-associated. Using the MIRA data, every spike-specific TCR was mapped to the spike region that the TCR reacted to and assigned to either a CD4 or a CD8 class. Log10-transformed breadth and depth values were compared by one-way ANOVA with Sidak's multiple comparisons tests. The clones in this table, taken by TCRdb from immuneACCESS, are in-frame only. Not every clone is retained; where verified, under half of the shortfall comes from an unresolved V gene, and the cause of the rest is unknown. Clonal size and the V and J genes are those of that table, whereas D and trimming came from the DNA. The table for this sample lists about 140,000 clones. The top ten clonotypes cover about 2% of the sample.

The TCR originated in an adult in good health. The sequencing input was peripheral blood. The rearranged segments are TRBV6-2 or TRBV6-3 and TRBJ1-5, with the D gene not clear enough to name. At the DNA level, the sequence is TGTGCCAGCAGTTTCGTTGGGCGAAACAATCAGCCCCAGCATTTT. Translated, it reads CASSFVGRNNQPQHF.